This T cell receptor beta chain comes out of a study of blood T cell repertoires in COVID-19. The overall study: Acute-phase and convalescent COVID-19 samples originated in the United States, Italy and Spain. Sources were T cells, B-cell-depleted T cells, or PBMCs; the material itself was cDNA or gDNA.

The CDR3 is made up of 14 amino acids. V lost 6 bases to trimming and J lost 1 base, with 12 bases between them. Germline V gives CDR1 MDHEN, CDR2 SYDVKM. In the authors' workflow: Amplified reference gene primers provided the basis for estimating nucleated cell counts. Using immunoSEQ multiplex PCR, the repertoire was profiled, and TCRdb retains in-frame clones only, with some absent. V and J calls and clone size follow that table, whereas D and trimming were derived from the DNA. The table has fewer than 150,000 clones, about 84% seen once. The TCR comes from a human donor in a cohort sampled during active COVID-19. V is TRBV28 and J is TRBJ1-2; a possible D gene is TRBD1 (5 bases). The sequenced material came from peripheral blood. The chain's CDR3 is CASRQNRGNYGYTF. CDR3 sequence (DNA): TGTGCCAGCAGACAAAATAGGGGTAACTATGGCTACACCTTC.